Listed here are 15 T cell receptor beta chains from one sample, sequenced in a study of blood T cell repertoires in COVID-19. Clones were sequenced by immunoSEQ multiplex PCR, and TCRdb holds only the in-frame ones, with some missing. In the table there are some 160,000 clones, 78% of which are singletons. Sequenced sample: peripheral blood. The receptors stem from a woman aged 80 or over with acute or convalescent COVID-19.

The chain has TRBV7-9 and TRBJ1-4; tentative D call: TRBD1 (5 bases). Germline V gives CDR1 SEHNR, CDR2 FQNEAQ (reference sequence). The CDR3 consists of 14 residues. V lost 5 bases and J lost 5, with 12 bases in between. The CDR3 region is CASSPAGVNEKLFF. CDR3 sequence (DNA): TGTGCCAGCAGCCCTGCGGGGGTCAATGAAAAACTGTTTTTT.

J is TRBJ1-4 and V is TRBV6-1; D is unclear. This CDR3 spans 15 amino acids. Trimming pared 2 bases from V and 4 bases from J, leaving 11 bases between. Germline loops: CDR1 MNHNS, CDR2 SASEGT. The CDR3 here is CASSESLLGNEKLFF. The CDR3 nucleotides read TGTGCCAGCAGTGAATCCCTTCTCGGTAATGAAAAACTGTTTTTT.

The rearrangement links TRBV7-9 to TRBJ1-6; 8 bases agree with TRBD1. There are 17 residues in the CDR3. Germline V gene lookup returns CDR1 SEHNR and CDR2 FQNEAQ (reference sequence). The V gene end was trimmed by 5 bases and the J gene end by 0 bases; junction bases not matched to a gene: 6. The CDR3 DNA reads TGTGCCAGCAGCCGAAGACAGGGGAGCTCCTATAATTCACCCCTCCACTTT. Amino acids: CASSRRQGSSYNSPLHF.

The V and J genes are TRBV11-2 and TRBJ2-1; D call uncertain. This CDR3 spans 12 amino acids. Between the trimmed V and J ends, which lost 0 bases and 11 bases, there was a span of 8 bases. The germline V gene has CDR1 SGHAT and CDR2 FQNNGV. The CDR3: CASSLEGPQQFF. The CDR3 DNA sequence: TGTGCCAGCAGCTTAGAGGGCCCCCAGCAGTTCTTC.

The V gene is TRBV5-1, the J gene TRBJ2-1; a weak D match, TRBD1 (6 bases). This CDR3 spans 15 amino acids. V lost 0 bases and J lost 0, with 7 bases in between. Germline V gene lookup returns CDR1 SGHRS and CDR2 YFSETQ. CDR3 sequence reads: CASSLEGVSYNEQFF. CDR3 bases: TGCGCCAGCAGCTTGGAGGGGGTCTCCTACAATGAGCAGTTCTTC.

This clone was detected once. This rearrangement joins TRBV5-1 to TRBJ1-2; 7 positions agree with TRBD1. This CDR3 has 15 amino acids. V was clipped by 3 bases and J by 2 bases; unmatched bases: 7. Looked up from germline, CDR1 is SGHRS and CDR2 is YFSETQ. The CDR3: CASSSRQGKNYGYTF. CDR3 bases: TGCGCCAGCAGCTCGAGACAGGGTAAAAACTATGGCTACACCTTC.

J is TRBJ1-1 and V is TRBV7-2; no reliable D call. V dropped 0 bases and J dropped 3 bases, with 17 bases sitting between them. The CDR3 length is 17 residues. Germline assignment: CDR1 SGHTA and CDR2 FQGNSA. CDR3 nucleotide sequence: TGTGCCAGCAGCTTAGCCCTAACTGCTCCGGAGGACACTGAAGCTTTCTTT. It yields the protein CASSLALTAPEDTEAFF.

The chain is built from TRBV5-8 and TRBJ1-2; no firm D call. The germline V gene has CDR1 SGHTS and CDR2 YDEGEE. V shed 2 bases and J shed 1 base, with 9 bases lying between them. This CDR3 is built from 14 residues. The CDR3 nucleotides are TGTGCCAGCAGCTTAGCCGCGGGTAACTATGGCTACACCTTC. This gives the protein CASSLAAGNYGYTF.

V and J are TRBV3-1 (or the pseudogene TRBV3-2) and TRBJ2-1; 9 bases align to TRBD2. After removal of 3 bases from V and 1 base from J, the junction contained 1 base not matched to a gene. Germline loops: CDR1 LGHDT, CDR2 YNNKEL (reference sequence). CDR3 length equals 15 residues. The CDR3 spells CASSQTSGSYNEQFF. The CDR3 nucleotides are TGTGCCAGCAGCCAGACTAGCGGATCCTACAATGAGCAGTTCTTC.

The gene calls are TRBV18 and TRBJ1-1; D might be TRBD1 (6 bases). The CDR3 is 14 residues long. The germline CDR1 and CDR2 sequences are KGHSH and LQKENI. V lost 5 bases, J lost 6 bases, and 16 bases lay in between. The CDR3 here is CASSAGTRSSEAFF. The DNA for the CDR3 is TGTGCCAGCTCAGCCGGGACAAGGTCCTCTGAAGCTTTCTTT.

This sequence joins TRBV18 and TRBJ1-2; no reliable D call. V dropped 1 base and J dropped 6 bases, with 9 bases sitting between them. Germline lookup yields CDR1 KGHSH and CDR2 LQKENI. The CDR3 is made up of 13 amino acids. This CDR3 reads CASSPLPRDGYTF. CDR3 sequence (DNA): TGTGCCAGCTCACCACTGCCACGAGATGGCTACACCTTC.

This chain links TRBV15 with TRBJ1-1; no clear D gene. Germline CDR1 LNHNV, CDR2 YYDKDF (reference sequence). There are 15 residues in the CDR3. V lost 0 bases and J 0 bases, leaving 8 bases between the germline ends. CDR3 residues: CATSRDRHMNTEAFF. CDR3 sequence (DNA): TGTGCCACCAGCAGAGATCGACACATGAACACTGAAGCTTTCTTT. Full variable domain (missing parts from reference TRBV15 and TRBJ1-1): DAMVIQNPRYQVTQFGKPVTLSCSQTLNHNVMYWYQQKSSQAPKLLFHYYDKDFNNEADTPDNFQSRRPNTSFCFLDIRSPGLGDTAMYLCATSRDRHMNTEAFFGQGTRLTVV.

The chain carries TRBV11-3 and TRBJ2-3, with TRBD2 identical over 12 bases. Germline loops: CDR1 SGHNT, CDR2 YENEEA. CDR3 length: 15 residues. The junction had 3 bases not matched to a gene; V was cut back by 3 bases and J by 5 bases. DNA for the CDR3: TGTGCCAGCAGCTTTACGGGACTAGCGGGAGATACGCAGTATTTT. Translating it yields CASSFTGLAGDTQYF.

The genes are TRBV7-9 and TRBJ2-5; 15 nucleotides match TRBD2. The CDR3 contains 18 residues. Losses at the gene ends were 4 bases for V and 1 base for J; bases not matched to a gene: 7. Germline V gives CDR1 SEHNR, CDR2 FQNEAQ (reference sequence). DNA of the CDR3: TGTGCCAGCAGCTCCGGGACTAGCGGGGGGCCCGTCCAAGAGACCCAGTACTTC. Amino acid sequence: CASSSGTSGGPVQETQYF.

The chain's CDR3 is CASSSLAGTGGGIQYF. The CDR3 DNA reads as TGCGCCAGCAGCTCACTCGCGGGGACAGGGGGCGGCATTCAGTACTTC. V gene TRBV5-1 combines with J gene TRBJ2-4, with 12 bases lining up with TRBD1. After removal of 3 bases from V and 9 bases from J, the junction contained 10 bases not matched to a gene. The germline V gene encodes CDR1 SGHRS and CDR2 YFSETQ. The CDR3 runs 16 residues.